This paragraph covers one TCR beta chain sequence. Its antigen remains unknown. RNA transcripts were the source from which TCR beta CDR3 regions were amplified. RT-PCR in the first round used HTBI primers; a second-round multiplex PCR followed. A single record per CDR3 protein comes from TCRdb applying MiXCR to the multiplex PCR reads. This table has 500,000 to 600,000 distinct CDR3 sequences, about 35% appearing once. The data belong to a study of Graves' ophthalmopathy and Graves' hyperthyroidism. Overall study results and limits: The authors also found most expanded thyroid clonotypes above 0.001 frequency in blood. The study's model predicted ophthalmopathy progression at about 64% sensitivity and approximately 78% specificity.

The sequenced sample consisted of peripheral blood or thyroid tissue (not recorded which). This receptor was obtained from an adult man with Graves' hyperthyroidism.

CDR3 sequence reads: CAWSVPGREKLFF. CDR3 DNA sequence: TGTGCCTGGAGTGTACCGGGTCGTGAAAAACTGTTTTTT. The chain combines TRBV30 with TRBJ1-4; no definite D call. CDR1 is GTSNPN and CDR2 is SVGIG in the germline V gene (reference sequence). The CDR3 contains 13 residues. V was trimmed by 0 bases and J by 7 bases, leaving 9 bases between them.